A single sample gave rise to the 29 T cell receptor beta chains below, sequenced in a study of blood T cell repertoires in COVID-19. Only in-frame clones appear in the TCRdb table, and some are missing; sequencing was by immunoSEQ multiplex PCR. This sample has under 200,000 clones; around four fifths occur once, and the top ten carry approximately 3%. The sample consisted of peripheral blood. The receptors originated from a man between 65 and 79 years old with acute or convalescent COVID-19.

V usage is TRBV6-6 and J usage is TRBJ1-2; no clear D. The CDR3 is 13 residues long. In germline, CDR1 is MNHNY, CDR2 SVGAGI (reference sequence). The ends were cut back, 2 bases at V and 3 bases at J, with 7 bases in the middle. CDR3 bases: TGTGCCAGCAGTTACACGGGGTACTATGGCTACACCTTC. Protein: CASSYTGYYGYTF.

The CDR3 region is CASSTTDRVFGDGYTF. CDR3 bases: TGTGCCAGCTCAACAACGGACAGGGTATTCGGCGATGGCTACACCTTC. J is TRBJ1-2 and V is TRBV18; 8 nucleotides agree with TRBD1. The V gene end was trimmed by 5 bases and the J gene end by 6 bases; junction bases not matched to a gene: 14. This CDR3 is 16 amino acids long. The germline V gene encodes CDR1 KGHSH and CDR2 LQKENI. The variable domain in full, completed from reference TRBV18 and TRBJ1-2, reads NAGVMQNPRHLVRRRGQEARLRCSPMKGHSHVYWYRQLPEEGLKFMVYLQKENIIDESGMPKERFSAEFPKEGPSILRIQQVVRGDSAAYFCASSTTDRVFGDGYTFGSGTRLTVV.

The V call is TRBV27, the J call TRBJ1-2, with 8 positions matching TRBD1. The CDR3 is 18 amino acids. V shed 2 bases, J shed 5 bases, and the junction held 16 bases outside the gene matches. CDR1 and CDR2 from the germline V gene are MNHEY and SMNVEV (reference sequence). The CDR3 is CASSLRGETGVGSYGYTF. The CDR3 DNA sequence: TGTGCCAGCAGTTTAAGGGGCGAGACAGGGGTTGGGTCTTATGGCTACACCTTC.

This clone was seen a few times. The chain joins TRBV7-9 to TRBJ2-7; D is possibly TRBD2 (5 bases). CDR1 SEHNR and CDR2 FQNEAQ come from the germline V gene (reference sequence). The CDR3 consists of 13 residues. V lost 6 bases, J lost 6 bases, and 15 bases lay in between. CDR3 residues: CASSSPGRGEQYF. The CDR3 DNA is TGTGCCAGCAGTTCGCCGGGGAGAGGCGAGCAGTACTTC.

The chain couples TRBV3-1 (or the pseudogene TRBV3-2) to TRBJ1-1; no clear D. Germline V CDR1 and CDR2: LGHDT, YNNKEL (reference sequence). Trimming pared 1 base from V and 3 bases from J, leaving 12 bases between. The CDR3 is 15 residues long. CDR3 coding DNA: TGTGCCAGCAGCCAAGTAGTCTCAGGCGACACTGAAGCTTTCTTT. Translation gives CASSQVVSGDTEAFF.

V usage is TRBV3-1 (or the pseudogene TRBV3-2) and J usage is TRBJ1-2; D unclear. Trimming pared 2 bases from V and 13 bases from J, leaving 11 bases between. The V gene's germline CDR1 is LGHDT and CDR2 YNNKEL (reference sequence). The CDR3 runs 11 residues. CDR3 residues: CASSQNRDITF. The CDR3 DNA is TGTGCCAGCAGCCAAAATCGGGATATCACCTTC.

This chain uses TRBV6-5 with TRBJ1-2; TRBD1 aligns across 8 bases. With 2 bases clipped from V and 8 bases from J, the junction kept 7 bases outside the gene matches. Germline V gives CDR1 MNHEY, CDR2 SVGAGI. The CDR3 sequence is 14 residues long. The CDR3 reads CASSYGGQERGYTF. The CDR3, as DNA: TGTGCCAGCAGTTACGGGGGACAGGAACGAGGCTACACCTTC.

This clone was recorded a few times. The V and J genes are TRBV25-1 and TRBJ2-1; no firm D call. The CDR3 totals 11 residues. V lost 4 bases and J lost 6, with 4 bases in between. Germline lookup yields CDR1 MGHDK and CDR2 SYGVNS. The CDR3 region has the DNA TGTGCCAGCAGTGTTCGCAATGAGCAGTTCTTC. Translating gives CASSVRNEQFF.

The gene calls are TRBV6-5 and TRBJ2-3; 7 bases are shared with TRBD2. V gave up 6 bases and J gave up 2 bases; unmatched junction bases: 5. The CDR3 is made up of 14 amino acids. Germline V gene data show CDR1 as MNHEY and CDR2 as SVGAGI. CDR3 sequence (DNA): TGTGCCAGCAGCTTACTAGCGACCACAGATACGCAGTATTTT. This gives the protein CASSLLATTDTQYF.

The rearrangement links TRBV19 to TRBJ1-2; possible D gene TRBD1, 5 bases. V was pared by 5 bases and J by 7 bases, with 17 bases between. Germline CDR1 LNHDA, CDR2 SQIVND (reference sequence). The CDR3 contains 14 residues. The CDR3 nucleotides are TGTGCCAGTAGTGAAGTTCAGGGATTAGGTGGCTACACCTTC. Translating it yields CASSEVQGLGGYTF.

The genes are TRBV21-1 and TRBJ2-7; TRBD1 is taken as the D call from the table, unchecked against the DNA. TRBV21-1 is a pseudogene. The CDR3 runs 16 residues. CDR3 DNA: TGTGCCAGCAGCATTATCAGGACAGAGAAAAACTACGAGCAGTACTTC. Protein product: CASSIIRTEKNYEQYF.

The chain uses TRBV6-5 and TRBJ2-7; 9 nucleotides agree with TRBD1. Looked up from germline, CDR1 is MNHEY and CDR2 is SVGAGI. The CDR3 consists of 15 residues. Trimming removed 6 bases from V and 2 bases from J; junction bases left unmatched: 8. In DNA, the CDR3 is TGTGCCAGCAGCCAATCCACAGGGGGCCCCTACGAGCAGTACTTC. Protein: CASSQSTGGPYEQYF.

This clone has only a few counts. The chain couples TRBV3-1 (or the pseudogene TRBV3-2) to TRBJ1-1; possibly TRBD1 for D (6 bases). Germline V gene sequence: CDR1 LGHDT, CDR2 YNNKEL (reference sequence). The CDR3 has 13 amino acids. Trimming stripped 3 bases from V and 4 bases from J, with 9 bases between. The DNA for the CDR3 is TGTGCCAGCAGCCAGGACAGTGTCACTGAAGCTTTCTTT. Protein: CASSQDSVTEAFF.

The chain links TRBV27 to TRBJ1-2; D uncertain. CDR3 length: 13 residues. Between the trimmed V and J ends, which lost 2 bases and 8 bases, there was a span of 12 bases. Germline CDR1 and CDR2: MNHEY and SMNVEV (reference sequence). CDR3 protein: CASSLGRGRGYTF. The CDR3 coding sequence is TGTGCCAGCAGTTTAGGTAGAGGGAGAGGCTACACCTTC.

This clone occurred once. The chain carries TRBV6-5 and TRBJ1-2; D may be TRBD1 (5 bases). CDR1 is MNHEY and CDR2 is SVGAGI in the germline V gene. This CDR3 region has 15 residues. V was shortened by 2 bases and J by 6 bases, with 16 bases between the two germline ends. CDR3 sequence: CASSYLPAGGDGYTF. In nucleotides, the CDR3 is TGTGCCAGCAGTTACCTCCCGGCGGGGGGGGATGGCTACACCTTC.

The V call is TRBV28, the J call TRBJ2-2, with D uncertain. The germline V gene encodes CDR1 MDHEN and CDR2 SYDVKM. The CDR3 sequence is 12 residues long. Trimming stripped 6 bases from V and 4 bases from J, with 6 bases between. CDR3 residues: CASSYSTGELFF. The CDR3 DNA follows: TGTGCCAGCAGCTATTCCACCGGGGAGCTGTTTTTT.

This chain links TRBV6-5 with TRBJ2-1; TRBD2 agrees at 7 bases. Germline-derived CDR1 and CDR2 are MNHEY and SVGAGI. The CDR3 extends over 15 amino acids. V shed 4 bases and J 6 bases; nucleotides not matched to a gene: 9. The CDR3 here is CASSLRASGFNEQFF. DNA of the CDR3: TGTGCCAGCAGTTTAAGGGCTAGCGGTTTCAATGAGCAGTTCTTC.

The chain is built from TRBV11-2 and TRBJ2-3; D might be TRBD1 (5 bases). Germline CDR1 and CDR2: SGHAT and FQNNGV. The CDR3 totals 17 residues. The germline V and J ends were trimmed by 3 bases and 1 base, with 17 bases remaining between them. This CDR3 reads CASSLGFQGRGTDTQYF. In DNA form, the CDR3 reads TGTGCCAGCAGCTTGGGATTCCAGGGCCGGGGCACAGATACGCAGTATTTT.

This clone has only one observation. This chain connects TRBV5-1 to TRBJ2-3, with 12 nucleotides matching TRBD2. This CDR3 is 18 amino acids long. Germline V gene lookup returns CDR1 SGHRS and CDR2 YFSETQ. Trimming at V came to 0 bases and at J to 1 base, leaving 6 bases not matched to a gene. The CDR3 region is CASSLGLAGASGTDTQYF. CDR3 sequence (DNA): TGCGCCAGCAGCTTGGGACTAGCGGGGGCGTCGGGCACAGATACGCAGTATTTT.

This chain links TRBV4-2 with TRBJ1-1, with a weak D call TRBD1 (6 bases). The CDR3 extends over 15 amino acids. Trimming took 0 bases from V and 3 from J, leaving 11 bases between them. Germline V CDR1 and CDR2: LGHNA, YNFKEQ. CDR3 region: CASSQENSGDTEAFF. The CDR3 DNA follows: TGTGCCAGCAGCCAAGAAAATTCAGGGGACACTGAAGCTTTCTTT.

V usage is TRBV25-1 and J usage is TRBJ1-6; D may be TRBD1 (5 bases). The CDR3 is 17 amino acids. Germline V lookup: CDR1 MGHDK, CDR2 SYGVNS. Trimming removed 1 base from V and 7 bases from J, with 17 bases in between. CDR3 in DNA: TGTGCCAGCAGTGAATCCTTCGTCCACTGGGGCAATTCACCCCTCCACTTT. Encoded protein: CASSESFVHWGNSPLHF. Full variable domain (outside the CDR3, taken from reference TRBV25-1 and TRBJ1-6): EADIYQTPRYLVIGTGKKITLECSQTMGHDKMYWYQQDPGMELHLIHYSYGVNSTEKGDLSSESTVSRIRTEHFPLTLESARPSHTSQYLCASSESFVHWGNSPLHFGNGTRLTVT.

The genes are TRBV18 and TRBJ2-2, with 9 bases matching TRBD2. V gave up 1 base and J gave up 7 bases; unmatched junction bases: 10. CDR1 is KGHSH and CDR2 is LQKENI in the germline V gene. The CDR3 covers 17 residues. DNA for the CDR3: TGTGCCAGCTCACCACAAAGCGGGGGGCTTGACGGCGGGGAGCTGTTTTTT. Translation gives CASSPQSGGLDGGELFF.

Regarding this clone: This may come from a read error, since a much larger clone is one base off. The chain links TRBV12-3 or TRBV12-4 to TRBJ2-1; the match to TRBD1 covers 7 bases. V lost 6 bases, J lost 7 bases, and 3 bases stayed unmatched. The CDR3 runs 12 residues. The CDR3 is CASSAQGNEQFF. The CDR3 DNA sequence: TGTGCCAGCAGCGCACAGGGGAATGAGCAGTTCTTC.

The chain combines TRBV11-2 with TRBJ1-1, with D perhaps matching TRBD1 (5 bases). Deletions cut 7 bases from V and 1 base from J, with 16 bases between. Germline V gene lookup returns CDR1 SGHAT and CDR2 FQNNGV. This CDR3 region has 15 residues. The CDR3 DNA follows: TGTGCCAGCACCATAGCTGTGACAGCGAACACTGAAGCTTTCTTT. It translates to CASTIAVTANTEAFF.

The J gene is TRBJ1-6, the V gene TRBV11-2; 10 nucleotides line up with TRBD1. CDR1 is SGHAT and CDR2 is FQNNGV in the germline V gene. V lost 3 bases, J lost 5 bases, and 1 base stayed unmatched. The CDR3 length is 15 residues. The CDR3 reads CASSFGTGDNSPLHF. Here the CDR3 DNA reads TGTGCCAGCAGCTTCGGGACAGGGGATAATTCACCCCTCCACTTT.

The chain is built from TRBV5-1 and TRBJ1-2, with a weak D call TRBD1 (6 bases). Germline-derived CDR1 and CDR2 are SGHRS and YFSETQ. The CDR3 is 14 residues long. The germline V and J ends were trimmed by 3 bases and 7 bases, with 16 bases remaining between them. CDR3 sequence (DNA): TGCGCCAGCAGCTCGACCCAGGGGTTGGGTGGCTACACCTTC. Protein: CASSSTQGLGGYTF.

V is TRBV28 and J is TRBJ2-5; 8 bases align to TRBD2. Germline V lookup: CDR1 MDHEN, CDR2 SYDVKM. The CDR3 extends over 15 amino acids. The trim removed 10 bases at V and 2 bases at J, leaving 12 bases unmatched. The CDR3 loop is CATLLSGTGQETQYF. The CDR3 DNA is TGTGCCACCCTGCTTAGCGGGACCGGTCAAGAGACCCAGTACTTC.

The rearrangement links TRBV5-5 to TRBJ1-4; tentatively, D is TRBD1 (6 bases). V dropped 4 bases and J dropped 0 bases, with 13 bases sitting between them. Per germline, CDR1 SGHKS and CDR2 YYEKEE (reference sequence). This CDR3 comprises 16 residues. In DNA, the CDR3 is TGTGCCAGCAGCCCACAGGGCCTGGCAACTAATGAAAAACTGTTTTTT. It encodes CASSPQGLATNEKLFF. Filled out from reference TRBV5-5 and TRBJ1-4, the complete variable domain reads DAGVTQSPTHLIKTRGQQVTLRCSPISGHKSVSWYQQVLGQGPQFIFQYYEKEERGRGNFPDRFSARQFPNYSSELNVNALLLGDSALYLCASSPQGLATNEKLFFGSGTQLSVL.

This chain uses TRBV5-1 with TRBJ2-1; 14 bases match TRBD2. Germline V gives CDR1 SGHRS, CDR2 YFSETQ. The CDR3 spans 16 residues. V was clipped by 3 bases and J by 6 bases; unmatched bases: 5. As DNA, the CDR3 is TGCGCCAGCAGCTGGGGACTAGCGGGGGATTCCAATGAGCAGTTCTTC. Translated: CASSWGLAGDSNEQFF. The variable domain in full, with the rest retrieved from reference TRBV5-1 and TRBJ2-1, is KAGVTQTPRYLIKTRGQQVTLSCSPISGHRSVSWYQQTPGQGLQFLFEYFSETQRNKGNFPGRFSGRQFSNSRSEMNVSTLELGDSALYLCASSWGLAGDSNEQFFGPGTRLTVL.